These 26 T cell receptor beta chains came from one sample sequenced in a study of T cell responses to AZD1222 COVID-19 vaccine. The method was immunoSEQ multiplex PCR; TCRdb's version includes in-frame clones alone and lacks a portion of them. Of some 180,000 clones listed, about 89% are singletons. Sequencing used peripheral blood, obtained 28 days after the second AZD1222 dose. These receptors were obtained from an adult who received the AZD1222 COVID-19 vaccine.

The chain couples TRBV19 to TRBJ2-1; the D gene is possibly TRBD2 (6 bases). CDR3 length: 14 amino acids. Trimming removed 5 bases at V and 4 bases at J, with 12 bases between. CDR1 LNHDA and CDR2 SQIVND come from the germline V gene (reference sequence). For the CDR3, the DNA is TGTGCCAGTAGTTTACGGGGAGGTTACAATGAGCAGTTCTTC. As protein: CASSLRGGYNEQFF.

The chain combines TRBV7-2 with TRBJ2-3; 13 bases agree with TRBD2. The CDR3 spans 17 residues. Trimming cost V 4 bases and J 2 bases; bases outside gene matches: 6. Looked up from germline, CDR1 is SGHTA and CDR2 is FQGNSA. The CDR3 DNA reads as TGTGCCAGCAGCTCTCGGACTAGCGGGGGCCCCACAGATACGCAGTATTTT. It yields the protein CASSSRTSGGPTDTQYF.

CDR3 DNA: TGTGCCAGCAGTTTGGGGCCTAATTCACCCCTCCACTTT. It codes for CASSLGPNSPLHF. This sequence joins TRBV6-5 and TRBJ1-6, with D maybe TRBD1 (5 bases). This CDR3 comprises 13 residues. From germline, CDR1 is MNHEY and CDR2 SVGAGI. Deletions cut 4 bases from V and 6 bases from J, with 7 bases between.

The chain combines TRBV4-1 with TRBJ1-5; 7 bases are a match to TRBD1. The germline V gene encodes CDR1 MGHRA and CDR2 YSYEKL. With V trimmed by 1 base and J by 5 bases, 2 bases remained unmatched. The CDR3 runs to 14 residues. DNA for the CDR3: TGCGCCAGCAGCCAAGGGGACAGATATCAGCCCCAGCATTTT. Amino acid sequence: CASSQGDRYQPQHF.

The chain has TRBV11-1 and TRBJ2-2; weak D call: TRBD2 (6 bases). This CDR3 region has 14 residues. Germline CDR1 SGHAT, CDR2 FQDESV (reference sequence). The V gene lost 3 bases and the J gene lost 6 bases, with 11 bases spanning the gap. CDR3 amino acids: CASSLATGAGELFF. In nucleotides, the CDR3 is TGTGCCAGCAGCTTGGCTACGGGGGCCGGGGAGCTGTTTTTT. The entire variable domain, with the rest obtained from reference TRBV11-1 and TRBJ2-2, is as follows: EAEVAQSPRYKITEKSQAVAFWCDPISGHATLYWYRQILGQGPELLVQFQDESVVDDSQLPKDRFSAERLKGVDSTLKIQPAELGDSAMYLCASSLATGAGELFFGEGSRLTVL.

The chain couples TRBV27 to TRBJ2-7; D uncertain. The CDR3 is made up of 12 amino acids. Per germline, CDR1 MNHEY and CDR2 SMNVEV (reference sequence). Trimming took off 3 bases at V and 6 bases at J, with 9 bases between the two ends. The CDR3 spells CASSLASREQYF. CDR3 DNA sequence: TGTGCCAGCAGTTTGGCCAGCCGCGAGCAGTACTTC.

J is TRBJ2-5 and V is TRBV7-2; no reliable D call. This CDR3 comprises 14 residues. Trimming removed 1 base from V and 4 bases from J, with 10 bases in between. Germline lookup yields CDR1 SGHTA and CDR2 FQGNSA. The CDR3 DNA reads TGTGCCAGCAGCTTAGATAGGTTGGGAGAGACCCAGTACTTC. Protein: CASSLDRLGETQYF. The entire variable domain, with the rest obtained from reference TRBV7-2 and TRBJ2-5, is as follows: GAGVSQSPSNKVTEKGKDVELRCDPISGHTALYWYRQSLGQGLEFLIYFQGNSAPDKSGLPSDRFSAERTGGSVSTLTIQRTQQEDSAVYLCASSLDRLGETQYFGPGTRLLVL.

This chain links TRBV9 with TRBJ1-4; D unclear. The CDR3 totals 14 residues. Trimming removed 4 bases from V and 8 bases from J, with 15 bases in between. Germline V gene sequence: CDR1 SGDLS, CDR2 YYNGEE. CDR3 amino acids: CASSPQEGWEKLFF. Here the CDR3 DNA reads TGTGCCAGCAGCCCACAAGAGGGATGGGAAAAACTGTTTTTT. The variable domain in full, completed from reference TRBV9 and TRBJ1-4, reads DSGVTQTPKHLITATGQRVTLRCSPRSGDLSVYWYQQSLDQGLQFLIQYYNGEERAKGNILERFSAQQFPDLHSELNLSSLELGDSALYFCASSPQEGWEKLFFGSGTQLSVL.

The genes are TRBV4-2 and TRBJ2-1; 12 bases line up with TRBD2. The ends lost 1 base at V and 7 bases at J; junction bases unmatched: 11. The length of the CDR3 is 18 residues. Germline CDR1 reads LGHNA; CDR2 reads YNFKEQ. CDR3 coding DNA: TGTGCCAGCAGCCAAGCTTTTGGGGTGACTAGCGGGAGAAATGAGCAGTTCTTC. It yields the protein CASSQAFGVTSGRNEQFF.

CDR3: CASSTRQGPGNTIYF. The CDR3 region has the DNA TGTGCCAGCTCAACCCGACAGGGCCCCGGAAACACCATATATTTT. The J gene is TRBJ1-3, the V gene TRBV18, with 7 positions matching TRBD1. CDR1 and CDR2 from the germline V gene are KGHSH and LQKENI. The CDR3 is 15 residues long. With V trimmed by 5 bases and J by 4 bases, 8 bases remained unmatched.

V usage is TRBV9 and J usage is TRBJ2-7; 9 nucleotides agree with TRBD2. This CDR3 spans 16 amino acids. CDR1 is SGDLS, CDR2 YYNGEE, per germline. V lost 0 bases, J lost 0 bases, and 4 bases stayed unmatched. CDR3 sequence reads: CASSVGRLAASYEQYF. In nucleotides, the CDR3 is TGTGCCAGCAGCGTAGGGAGACTAGCGGCCTCCTACGAGCAGTACTTC.

The chain has TRBV28 and TRBJ2-7; D call uncertain. Looked up from germline, CDR1 is MDHEN and CDR2 is SYDVKM. The length of the CDR3 is 13 residues. Trimming took off 6 bases at V and 2 bases at J, with 11 bases between the two ends. The CDR3, as DNA: TGTGCCAGCAGGGTCCTTGGGACCTACGAGCAGTACTTC. Its translation: CASRVLGTYEQYF.

V and J are TRBV5-1 and TRBJ1-2, with D perhaps matching TRBD1 (5 bases). The germline V gene has CDR1 SGHRS and CDR2 YFSETQ. Trimming took off 0 bases at V and 4 bases at J, with 16 bases between the two ends. This CDR3 comprises 16 residues. The CDR3 bases are TGCGCCAGCAGCTTGGTGGGGTCAGGGACTATCTATGGCTACACCTTC. Translated, it gives CASSLVGSGTIYGYTF.

V and J are TRBV19 and TRBJ2-7; D might be TRBD2 (5 bases). Germline V CDR1 and CDR2: LNHDA, SQIVND (reference sequence). This CDR3 spans 15 amino acids. V was shortened by 5 bases and J by 4 bases, with 18 bases between the two germline ends. The CDR3 sequence: CASSPGVLVSYEQYF. As DNA, the CDR3 is TGTGCCAGTAGTCCCGGGGTATTGGTAAGTTACGAGCAGTACTTC.

V is TRBV19 and J is TRBJ2-7; no clear D gene. In germline, CDR1 is LNHDA, CDR2 SQIVND (reference sequence). V was trimmed by 4 bases and J by 0 bases, leaving 10 bases between them. This CDR3 has 14 residues. This CDR3 reads CASSTLPSSYEQYF. In nucleotides, the CDR3 is TGTGCCAGTAGTACCTTGCCGAGCTCCTACGAGCAGTACTTC.

The chain has TRBV27 and TRBJ1-5; no clear D. V dropped 7 bases and J dropped 0 bases, with 13 bases sitting between them. The CDR3 spans 15 residues. In germline, CDR1 is MNHEY, CDR2 SMNVEV (reference sequence). In DNA form, the CDR3 reads TGTGCCAGCAACAAGAGGCGGGATAGCAATCAGCCCCAGCATTTT. It is translated as CASNKRRDSNQPQHF.

The chain joins TRBV18 to TRBJ1-6; 10 nucleotides line up with TRBD1. Unmatched junction bases numbered 11, after V lost 4 bases and J lost 14 bases. The length of the CDR3 is 15 residues. Germline CDR1 is KGHSH and CDR2 is LQKENI. The CDR3 DNA follows: TGTGCCAGCTCACACCCGGGACAGGGGCGAGGCACCCTCCACTTT. Translating it yields CASSHPGQGRGTLHF.

This clone was recorded once. The chain uses TRBV27 and TRBJ2-1, with TRBD1 matching 9 bases. The CDR3 is made up of 19 amino acids. Germline V gives CDR1 MNHEY, CDR2 SMNVEV (reference sequence). The V gene end was trimmed by 0 bases and the J gene end by 0 bases; junction bases not matched to a gene: 9. This CDR3 reads CASSLSGQGAPSSYNEQFF. The CDR3 bases are TGTGCCAGCAGTTTATCGGGACAGGGTGCCCCGAGCTCCTACAATGAGCAGTTCTTC.

CDR3 protein: CASSRMGGQGNGYTF. The DNA of the CDR3 is TGCGCCAGCAGCAGAATGGGTGGGCAGGGCAATGGCTACACCTTC. The rearrangement uses TRBV4-3 and TRBJ1-2; maybe TRBD1 (5 bases). V lost 5 bases and J lost 6, with 19 bases in between. The germline CDR1 and CDR2 sequences are LGHNA and YSLEER. This CDR3 spans 15 amino acids.

The chain is built from TRBV9 and TRBJ2-3; 12 nucleotides agree with TRBD2. The junction had 12 bases not matched to a gene; V was cut back by 3 bases and J by 4 bases. CDR1 and CDR2 from the germline V gene are SGDLS and YYNGEE. This CDR3 is 18 amino acids long. CDR3: CASSANERLAGVADTQYF. DNA for the CDR3: TGTGCCAGCAGCGCAAACGAACGACTAGCGGGGGTGGCAGATACGCAGTATTTT. The complete variable domain, with remaining parts taken from reference TRBV9 and TRBJ2-3, reads DSGVTQTPKHLITATGQRVTLRCSPRSGDLSVYWYQQSLDQGLQFLIQYYNGEERAKGNILERFSAQQFPDLHSELNLSSLELGDSALYFCASSANERLAGVADTQYFGPGTRLTVL.

The V and J genes are TRBV9 and TRBJ2-7; 11 positions match TRBD2. Trimming took 3 bases from V and 5 from J; bases not matched to a gene: 4. This CDR3 spans 14 amino acids. From germline, CDR1 is SGDLS and CDR2 YYNGEE. This chain's CDR3 is CASSGPGLADEQYF. CDR3 coding DNA: TGTGCCAGCAGCGGCCCGGGACTAGCGGACGAGCAGTACTTC. Variable domain in full (rest from reference TRBV9 and TRBJ2-7): DSGVTQTPKHLITATGQRVTLRCSPRSGDLSVYWYQQSLDQGLQFLIQYYNGEERAKGNILERFSAQQFPDLHSELNLSSLELGDSALYFCASSGPGLADEQYFGPGTRLTVT.

The gene calls are TRBV5-5 and TRBJ2-7, with 9 bases matching TRBD1. The germline V gene has CDR1 SGHKS and CDR2 YYEKEE (reference sequence). The length of the CDR3 is 15 residues. The ends lost 3 bases at V and 4 bases at J; junction bases unmatched: 8. As DNA, the CDR3 is TGTGCCAGCAGCTCTCCGGGACAGGGTCTTTACGAGCAGTACTTC. Its protein product is CASSSPGQGLYEQYF.

The chain has TRBV5-4 and TRBJ2-2, with 8 nucleotides matching TRBD2. V lost 0 bases, J lost 4 bases, and 5 bases stayed unmatched. Germline CDR1 SGHNT, CDR2 YYREEE (reference sequence). The CDR3 is 16 residues long. DNA of the CDR3: TGTGCCAGCAGCTTGGGAGCGGGAGCGCTCACCGGGGAGCTGTTTTTT. This gives the protein CASSLGAGALTGELFF.

This chain connects TRBV6-2 or TRBV6-3 to TRBJ1-6; 9 positions agree with TRBD1. CDR1 and CDR2 (germline): MNHEY, SVGEGT. Trimming cost V 6 bases and J 9 bases; bases outside gene matches: 6. The CDR3 sequence is 14 residues long. CDR3 sequence (DNA): TGTGCCAGCAGCAATCCGGGACAGGGTTCACCCCTCCACTTT. This codes for CASSNPGQGSPLHF.

The V gene is TRBV7-3, the J gene TRBJ2-1; 7 bases line up with TRBD2. Per germline, CDR1 SGHTA and CDR2 FQGTGA. V lost 2 bases to trimming and J lost 8 bases; unmatched junction nucleotides: 9. This CDR3 has 15 residues. This CDR3 reads CASSLVGGVGDEQFF. The CDR3 bases are TGTGCCAGCAGCTTAGTGGGAGGGGTTGGGGATGAGCAGTTCTTC.

This chain connects TRBV27 to TRBJ1-5, with D possibly TRBD1 on 5 matching bases. The CDR3 is 16 amino acids. Germline assignment: CDR1 MNHEY and CDR2 SMNVEV (reference sequence). The germline V and J ends were trimmed by 7 bases and 2 bases, with 18 bases remaining between them. CDR3 nucleotides: TGTGCCAGCACCTCTCTCCAGGGAAGGGGCAATCAGCCCCAGCATTTT. Translating gives CASTSLQGRGNQPQHF.